Shown below are 13 T cell receptor beta chains from a single sample sequenced in a study of blood T cell repertoires in COVID-19. Produced via immunoSEQ multiplex PCR; TCRdb's table is partial and in-frame only. Seen here are about 240,000 clones, around 85% observed once, and the top ten hold over 7.5%. The sequenced material came from peripheral blood. All receptors derive from a woman of 80 years or more with acute or convalescent COVID-19.

The V gene is TRBV3-1 (or the pseudogene TRBV3-2), the J gene TRBJ2-3; D gene unclear. The CDR3 runs 12 residues. Per germline, CDR1 LGHDT and CDR2 YNNKEL (reference sequence). The V end lost 3 bases, the J end lost 15 bases, and 16 bases lay between the germline ends. The CDR3 nucleotides read TGTGCCAGCAGCCAGCCGGGTCCCGAGTGTTATTTT. It is translated as CASSQPGPECYF.

Concerning this clone: Other DNA sequences within the sample encode an identical CDR3. The chain recombines TRBV5-1 with TRBJ2-3; 7 nucleotides align to TRBD2. The V and J ends lost 1 base and 5 bases, in that order; junction bases with no gene match: 7. The germline V gene has CDR1 SGHRS and CDR2 YFSETQ. The CDR3 runs 15 residues. CDR3 amino acids: CASSLSGRVGDTQYF. As DNA, the CDR3 is TGCGCCAGCAGCTTGTCAGGGAGGGTAGGAGATACGCAGTATTTT.

There are a few counts of this clone. CDR3 in DNA: TGTGCCTGGAGTGTACCGGACAGGGGATATAATTCACCCCTCCACTTT. Translated: CAWSVPDRGYNSPLHF. This rearrangement joins TRBV30 to TRBJ1-6; 9 bases line up with TRBD1. From germline, CDR1 is GTSNPN and CDR2 SVGIG (reference sequence). J was trimmed by 4 bases and V by 0 bases; bases with no gene match: 4. The CDR3 is 16 amino acids.

The chain couples TRBV11-2 to TRBJ1-1; D possibly corresponds to TRBD1 (5 bases). Germline CDR1 SGHAT, CDR2 FQNNGV. This CDR3 comprises 13 residues. Trimming took off 3 bases at V and 3 bases at J, with 8 bases between the two ends. Written as DNA, the CDR3 is TGTGCCAGCAGCTTCGCCAGGGACACTGAAGCTTTCTTT. This gives the protein CASSFARDTEAFF.

The J gene is TRBJ2-2, the V gene TRBV5-1, with 7 bases matching TRBD1. Germline loops: CDR1 SGHRS, CDR2 YFSETQ. The CDR3 is 16 amino acids. Trimming took 0 bases from V and 5 from J; bases not matched to a gene: 7. CDR3 coding DNA: TGCGCCAGCAGCTTGGAACAGGGCAGGGGGACCGGGGAGCTGTTTTTT. It translates to CASSLEQGRGTGELFF.

The chain joins TRBV7-2 to TRBJ2-1, with TRBD2 matching 9 bases. Germline-derived CDR1 and CDR2 are SGHTA and FQGNSA. This CDR3 contains 17 residues. V shed 3 bases and J 4 bases; nucleotides not matched to a gene: 10. The CDR3 DNA sequence: TGTGCCAGCAGCTTCGGCGGGGGGGCCTTGGTTTACAATGAGCAGTTCTTC. Its protein is CASSFGGGALVYNEQFF.

J is TRBJ2-7 and V is TRBV27; tentative D call: TRBD1 (5 bases). CDR1 is MNHEY, CDR2 SMNVEV, per germline (reference sequence). With 6 bases removed from V and 1 base from J, the gap between germline ends came to 19 bases. The CDR3 totals 16 residues. CDR3 nucleotides: TGTGCCAGCAGGGTGGGCTGGGGCGTGGGGTCCTACGAGCAGTACTTC. This encodes CASRVGWGVGSYEQYF.

As for this clone: This sample also contains other DNA sequences that code for the same CDR3. The chain uses TRBV7-9 and TRBJ1-1, with TRBD1 as a possible D gene (6 bases). Germline assignment: CDR1 SEHNR and CDR2 FQNEAQ (reference sequence). There are 13 residues in the CDR3. V gave up 3 bases and J gave up 1 base, with 6 bases separating them. The CDR3 here is CASSLGQNTEAFF. The CDR3, as DNA: TGTGCCAGCAGCTTGGGACAGAACACTGAAGCTTTCTTT.

This clone was counted only a few times. The chain joins TRBV3-1 (or the pseudogene TRBV3-2) to TRBJ2-7; tentatively, D is TRBD2 (5 bases). The CDR3 is 15 amino acids. The germline V gene has CDR1 LGHDT and CDR2 YNNKEL (reference sequence). V was pared by 1 base and J by 4 bases, with 14 bases between. CDR3 sequence: CASSQGTRRGYEQYF. The CDR3 region has the DNA TGTGCCAGCAGCCAAGGGACCCGTCGGGGATACGAGCAGTACTTC.

The chain employs TRBV5-5 and TRBJ1-1; TRBD1 is a possible D gene (5 bases). The ends were cut back, 2 bases at V and 4 bases at J, with 12 bases in the middle. The CDR3 is 14 residues long. Germline V CDR1 and CDR2: SGHKS, YYEKEE (reference sequence). This CDR3 reads CASSFAGRGTEAFF. CDR3 coding DNA: TGTGCCAGCAGCTTTGCGGGGCGCGGCACTGAAGCTTTCTTT. Variable domain in full (rest from reference TRBV5-5 and TRBJ1-1): DAGVTQSPTHLIKTRGQQVTLRCSPISGHKSVSWYQQVLGQGPQFIFQYYEKEERGRGNFPDRFSARQFPNYSSELNVNALLLGDSALYLCASSFAGRGTEAFFGQGTRLTVV.

This clone was detected only once. This chain links TRBV15 with TRBJ2-7, with D uncertain. V was shortened by 0 bases and J by 3 bases, with 9 bases between the two germline ends. CDR1 LNHNV and CDR2 YYDKDF come from the germline V gene (reference sequence). This CDR3 has 14 residues. In DNA, the CDR3 is TGTGCCACCAGCAGAGATGGGCCAGTCTACGAGCAGTACTTC. Translation: CATSRDGPVYEQYF.

The chain employs TRBV2 and TRBJ1-5; D possibly corresponds to TRBD1 (5 bases). Trimming stripped 3 bases from V and 0 bases from J, with 9 bases between. The CDR3 is made up of 15 amino acids. Germline lookup yields CDR1 SNHLY and CDR2 FYNNEI. DNA for the CDR3: TGTGCCAGCAGTGAGGGGCGGAATAGCAATCAGCCCCAGCATTTT. Translation: CASSEGRNSNQPQHF.

This chain connects TRBV5-6 to TRBJ2-2, with 11 bases matching TRBD2. Germline V gene lookup returns CDR1 SGHDT and CDR2 YYEEEE. J was trimmed by 1 base and V by 4 bases; bases with no gene match: 6. The CDR3 is made up of 17 amino acids. The CDR3 DNA follows: TGTGCCAGCAGCCCGGGACTAGCGGTTAAGAACACCGGGGAGCTGTTTTTT. Protein sequence: CASSPGLAVKNTGELFF.